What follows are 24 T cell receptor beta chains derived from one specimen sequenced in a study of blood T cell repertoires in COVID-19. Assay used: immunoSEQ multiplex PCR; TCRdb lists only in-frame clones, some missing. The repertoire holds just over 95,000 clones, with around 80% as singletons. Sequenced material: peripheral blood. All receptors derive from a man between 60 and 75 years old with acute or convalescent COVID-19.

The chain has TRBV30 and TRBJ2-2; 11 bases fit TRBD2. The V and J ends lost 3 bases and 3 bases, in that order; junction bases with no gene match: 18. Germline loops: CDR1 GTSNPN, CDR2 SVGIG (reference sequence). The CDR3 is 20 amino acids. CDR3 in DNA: TGTGCCTGGAGGGGGGACACCTGGACTAGCGGGTATAGGGACACCGGGGAGCTGTTTTTT. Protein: CAWRGDTWTSGYRDTGELFF.

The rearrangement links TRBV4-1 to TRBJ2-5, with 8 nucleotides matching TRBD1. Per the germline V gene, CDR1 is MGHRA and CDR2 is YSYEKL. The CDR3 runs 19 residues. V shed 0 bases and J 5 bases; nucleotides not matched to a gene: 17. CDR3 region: CASSQEGGGTGHRGETQYF. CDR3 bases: TGCGCCAGCAGCCAAGAAGGAGGGGGGACAGGCCACCGTGGTGAGACCCAGTACTTC.

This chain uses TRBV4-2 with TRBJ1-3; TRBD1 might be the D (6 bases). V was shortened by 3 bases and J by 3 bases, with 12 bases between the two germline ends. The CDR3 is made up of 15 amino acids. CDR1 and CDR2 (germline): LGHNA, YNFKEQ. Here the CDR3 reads CASSQPTGVGNTIYF. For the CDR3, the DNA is TGTGCCAGCAGCCAGCCGACAGGAGTTGGAAACACCATATATTTT.

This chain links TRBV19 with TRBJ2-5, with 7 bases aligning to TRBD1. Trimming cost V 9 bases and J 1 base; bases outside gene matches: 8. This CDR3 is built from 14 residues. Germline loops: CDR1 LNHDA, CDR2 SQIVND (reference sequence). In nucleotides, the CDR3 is TGTGCCAGCGCGCCGGGGACAGCCCAAGAGACCCAGTACTTC. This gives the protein CASAPGTAQETQYF.

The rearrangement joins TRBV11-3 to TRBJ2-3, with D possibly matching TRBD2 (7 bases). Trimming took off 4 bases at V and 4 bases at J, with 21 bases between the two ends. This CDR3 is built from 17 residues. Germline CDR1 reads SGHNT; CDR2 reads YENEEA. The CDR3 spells CASSSLYGGLNADTQYF. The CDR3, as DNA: TGTGCCAGCAGCTCTCTATACGGGGGGCTGAACGCAGATACGCAGTATTTT.

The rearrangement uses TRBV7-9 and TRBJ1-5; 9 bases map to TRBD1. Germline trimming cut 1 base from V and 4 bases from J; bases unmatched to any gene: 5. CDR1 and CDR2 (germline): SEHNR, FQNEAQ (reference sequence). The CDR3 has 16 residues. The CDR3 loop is CASSLGGTGRNQPQHF. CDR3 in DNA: TGTGCCAGCAGCTTAGGAGGGACAGGGCGGAATCAGCCCCAGCATTTT. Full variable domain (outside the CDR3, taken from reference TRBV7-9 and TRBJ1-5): DTGVSQNPRHKITKRGQNVTFRCDPISEHNRLYWYRQTLGQGPEFLTYFQNEAQLEKSRLLSDRFSAERPKGSFSTLEIQRTEQGDSAMYLCASSLGGTGRNQPQHFGDGTRLSIL.

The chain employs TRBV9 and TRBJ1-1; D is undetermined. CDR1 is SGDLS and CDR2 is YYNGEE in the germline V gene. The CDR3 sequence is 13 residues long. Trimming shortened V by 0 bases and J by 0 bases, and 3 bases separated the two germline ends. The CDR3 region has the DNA TGTGCCAGCAGCGTAGACATGAACACTGAAGCTTTCTTT. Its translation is CASSVDMNTEAFF. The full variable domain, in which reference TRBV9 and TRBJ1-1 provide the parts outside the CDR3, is DSGVTQTPKHLITATGQRVTLRCSPRSGDLSVYWYQQSLDQGLQFLIQYYNGEERAKGNILERFSAQQFPDLHSELNLSSLELGDSALYFCASSVDMNTEAFFGQGTRLTVV.

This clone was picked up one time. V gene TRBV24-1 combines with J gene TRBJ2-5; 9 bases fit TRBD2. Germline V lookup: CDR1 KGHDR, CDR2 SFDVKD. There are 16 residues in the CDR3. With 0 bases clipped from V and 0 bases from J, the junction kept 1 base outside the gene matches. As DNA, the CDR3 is TGTGCCACCAGTGATTTGACTAGCGGGTACCAAGAGACCCAGTACTTC. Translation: CATSDLTSGYQETQYF.

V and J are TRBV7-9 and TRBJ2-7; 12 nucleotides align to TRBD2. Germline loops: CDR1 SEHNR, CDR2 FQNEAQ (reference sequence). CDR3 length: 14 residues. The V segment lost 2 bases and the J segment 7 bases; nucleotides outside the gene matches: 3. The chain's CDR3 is CASSLSLAGGEQYV. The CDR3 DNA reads TGTGCCAGCAGCTTAAGCCTAGCGGGAGGGGAGCAGTACGTC.

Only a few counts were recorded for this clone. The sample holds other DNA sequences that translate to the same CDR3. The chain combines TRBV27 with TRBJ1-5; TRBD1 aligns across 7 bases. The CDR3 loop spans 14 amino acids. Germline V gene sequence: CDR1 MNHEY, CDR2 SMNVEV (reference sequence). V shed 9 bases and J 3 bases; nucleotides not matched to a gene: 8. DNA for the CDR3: TGTGCCAGGGGATCAGGACAGGTCAATCAGCCCCAGCATTTT. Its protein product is CARGSGQVNQPQHF.

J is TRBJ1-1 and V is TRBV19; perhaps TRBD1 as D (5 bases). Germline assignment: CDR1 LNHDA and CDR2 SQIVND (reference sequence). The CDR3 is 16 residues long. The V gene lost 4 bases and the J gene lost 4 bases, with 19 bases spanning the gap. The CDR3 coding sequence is TGTGCCAGTAGTAAGGTCGGGGGATCGGGGAGCACTGAAGCTTTCTTT. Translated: CASSKVGGSGSTEAFF.

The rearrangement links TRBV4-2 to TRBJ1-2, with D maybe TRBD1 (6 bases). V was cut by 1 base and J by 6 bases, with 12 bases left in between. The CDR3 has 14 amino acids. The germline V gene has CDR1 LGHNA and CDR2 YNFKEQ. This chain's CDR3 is CASSQGQGFDGYTF. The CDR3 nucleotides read TGTGCCAGCAGCCAAGGTCAGGGGTTTGATGGCTACACCTTC.

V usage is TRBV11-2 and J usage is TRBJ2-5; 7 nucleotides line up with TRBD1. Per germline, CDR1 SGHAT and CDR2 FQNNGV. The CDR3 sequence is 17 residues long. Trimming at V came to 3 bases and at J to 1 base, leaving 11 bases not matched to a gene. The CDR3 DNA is TGTGCCAGCAGCTTTGGGACAGTAGGGCCGGGCCAAGAGACCCAGTACTTC. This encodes CASSFGTVGPGQETQYF.

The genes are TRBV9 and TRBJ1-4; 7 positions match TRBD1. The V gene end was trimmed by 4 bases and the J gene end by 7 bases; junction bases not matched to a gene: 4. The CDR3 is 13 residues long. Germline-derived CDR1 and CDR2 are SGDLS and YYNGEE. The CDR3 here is CASSSGGGEKLFF. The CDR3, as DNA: TGTGCCAGCAGCTCAGGGGGTGGTGAAAAACTGTTTTTT.

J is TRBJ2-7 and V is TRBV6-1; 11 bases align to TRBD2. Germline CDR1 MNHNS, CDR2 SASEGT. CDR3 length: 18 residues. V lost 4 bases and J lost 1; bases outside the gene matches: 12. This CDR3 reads CASSALALAGGLSYEQYF. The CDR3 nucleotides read TGTGCCAGCAGTGCCTTGGCCCTAGCGGGGGGCCTATCCTACGAGCAGTACTTC.

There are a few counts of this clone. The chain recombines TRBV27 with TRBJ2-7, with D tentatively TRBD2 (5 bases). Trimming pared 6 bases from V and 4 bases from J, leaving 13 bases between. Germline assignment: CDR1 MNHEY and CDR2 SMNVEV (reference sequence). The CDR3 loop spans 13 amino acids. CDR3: CASRNLGAYEQYF. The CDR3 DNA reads TGTGCCAGCAGGAACCTGGGAGCGTACGAGCAGTACTTC.

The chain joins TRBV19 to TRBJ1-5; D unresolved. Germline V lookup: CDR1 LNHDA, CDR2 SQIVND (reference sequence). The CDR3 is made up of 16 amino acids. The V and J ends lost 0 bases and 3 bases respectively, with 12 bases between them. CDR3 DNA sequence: TGTGCCAGTAGTATAGAGGAGTGGAAGTACAATCAGCCCCAGCATTTT. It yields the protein CASSIEEWKYNQPQHF.

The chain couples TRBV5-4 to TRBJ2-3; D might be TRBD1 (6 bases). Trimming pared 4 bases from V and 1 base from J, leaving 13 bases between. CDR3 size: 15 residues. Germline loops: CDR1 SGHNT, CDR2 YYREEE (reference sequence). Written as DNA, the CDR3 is TGTGCCAGCAGCCCCACAGGGTCCCGCACAGATACGCAGTATTTT. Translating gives CASSPTGSRTDTQYF.

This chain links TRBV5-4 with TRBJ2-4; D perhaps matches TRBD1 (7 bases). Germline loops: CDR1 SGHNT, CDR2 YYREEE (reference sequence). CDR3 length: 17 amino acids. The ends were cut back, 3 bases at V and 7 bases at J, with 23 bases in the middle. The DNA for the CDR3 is TGTGCCAGCAGCTCCACGGACGCACGGACAGGAGGGAACATTCAGTACTTC. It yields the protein CASSSTDARTGGNIQYF.

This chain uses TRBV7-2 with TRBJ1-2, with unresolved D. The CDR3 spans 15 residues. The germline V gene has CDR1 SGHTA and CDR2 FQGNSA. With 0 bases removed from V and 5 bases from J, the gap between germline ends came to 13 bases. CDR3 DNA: TGTGCCAGCAGCTTAGCACCAAACACCCAATATGGCTACACCTTC. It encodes CASSLAPNTQYGYTF.

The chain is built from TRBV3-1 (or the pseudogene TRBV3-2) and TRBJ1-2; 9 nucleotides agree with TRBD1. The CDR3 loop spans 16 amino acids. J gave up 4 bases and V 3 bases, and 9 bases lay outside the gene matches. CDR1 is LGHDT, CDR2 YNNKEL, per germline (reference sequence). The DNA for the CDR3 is TGTGCCAGCAGCCAGGCTACAGGGGGCTTGGGCTATGGCTACACCTTC. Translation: CASSQATGGLGYGYTF.

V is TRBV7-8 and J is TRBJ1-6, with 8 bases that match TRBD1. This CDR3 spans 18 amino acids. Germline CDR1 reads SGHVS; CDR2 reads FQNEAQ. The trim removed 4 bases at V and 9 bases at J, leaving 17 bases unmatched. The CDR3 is CASSSAGQGSRLPSPLHF. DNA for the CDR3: TGTGCCAGCAGCTCCGCCGGACAGGGTAGTCGCTTACCTTCACCCCTCCACTTT.

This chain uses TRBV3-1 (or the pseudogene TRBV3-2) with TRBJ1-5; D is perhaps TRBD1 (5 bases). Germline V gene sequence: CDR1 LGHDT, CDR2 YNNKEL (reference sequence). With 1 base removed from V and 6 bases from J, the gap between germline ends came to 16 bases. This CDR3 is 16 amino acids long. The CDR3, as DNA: TGTGCCAGCAGCCAAGGTAGGAGGCAGGGAGGTCAGCCCCAGCATTTT. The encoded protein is CASSQGRRQGGQPQHF.

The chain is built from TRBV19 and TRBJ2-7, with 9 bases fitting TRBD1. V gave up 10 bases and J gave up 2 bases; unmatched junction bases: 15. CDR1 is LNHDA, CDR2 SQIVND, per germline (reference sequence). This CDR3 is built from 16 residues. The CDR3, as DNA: TGTGCCACCAGGGGACAGGGTCTTGCGGGAGCCTACGAGCAGTACGTC. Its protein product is CATRGQGLAGAYEQYV.